The entry that follows covers one T cell receptor beta chain sequence. The antigen remains undetermined. Germline V gene sequence: CDR1 LNHDA, CDR2 SQIVND (reference sequence). Losses at the gene ends were 3 bases for V and 7 bases for J; bases not matched to a gene: 7. The CDR3 loop spans 14 amino acids. This sample is part of a study of cytomegalovirus exposure and HLA in healthy donors. The PCR ran on 60 Vbeta and 13 Jbeta primers. Assay: immunoSEQ multiplex PCR; the TCRdb copy retains only in-frame clones and omits some. The data hold tens of thousands of clones, with around 72% observed a single time. Study-level points and caveats: Researchers reportedly found TCR beta sequences accurately predicted most subjects' HLA-A and HLA-B alleles.

The TCR was taken from a woman aged 40 to 50 in good health and CMV-seropositive. The rearrangement links TRBV19 to TRBJ2-5; 8 nucleotides line up with TRBD2. Sequencing input: PBMCs. DNA of the CDR3: TGTGCCAGTAGTATGGAGGGCCGGGGGGGGACCCAGTACTTC. Translation: CASSMEGRGGTQYF.